The 7 T cell receptor beta chains reported below all come from one sample, sequenced in a study of siplizumab effects on memory and regulatory T cells. Assay used: immunoSEQ multiplex PCR; TCRdb lists only in-frame clones, some missing. The sample comprises approximately 50,000 clones, over 90% of which are singletons, and under 20% rests with the top ten. The sample taken for sequencing was CD8+ T cells sorted from blood. The receptors here all came from a human donor in good health.

This sequence joins TRBV12-5 and TRBJ2-3; 8 nucleotides line up with TRBD1. The CDR3 sequence is 16 residues long. The V gene's germline CDR1 is LGHNT and CDR2 FRNRAP. Trimming at V came to 5 bases and at J to 6 bases, leaving 13 bases not matched to a gene. As DNA, the CDR3 is TGTGCTAGTGGTCCGGGTCCCGGGACAGGTGTCGATACGCAGTATTTT. As protein: CASGPGPGTGVDTQYF. Together with reference TRBV12-5 and TRBJ2-3, the CDR3 gives the full variable domain: DARVTQTPRHKVTEMGQEVTMRCQPILGHNTVFWYRQTMMQGLELLAYFRNRAPLDDSGMPKDRFSAEMPDATLATLKIQPSEPRDSAVYFCASGPGPGTGVDTQYFGPGTRLTVL.

This rearrangement joins TRBV11-2 to TRBJ2-4; D could derive from TRBD1 or TRBD2 (5 bases each). Germline V gives CDR1 SGHAT, CDR2 FQNNGV. The CDR3 has 15 amino acids. Trimming shortened V by 1 base and J by 8 bases, and 15 bases separated the two germline ends. This chain's CDR3 is CASSLGGGVDYIQYF. Written as DNA, the CDR3 is TGTGCCAGCAGCTTAGGTGGGGGTGTGGATTACATTCAGTACTTC. Full variable domain (outside the CDR3, taken from reference TRBV11-2 and TRBJ2-4): EAGVAQSPRYKIIEKRQSVAFWCNPISGHATLYWYQQILGQGPKLLIQFQNNGVVDDSQLPKDRFSAERLKGVDSTLKIQPAKLEDSAVYLCASSLGGGVDYIQYFGAGTRLSVL.

This chain links TRBV30 with TRBJ2-7; D may be TRBD1 or TRBD2 (5 bases each). The CDR3 extends over 14 amino acids. The V gene's germline CDR1 is GTSNPN and CDR2 SVGIG (reference sequence). V lost 1 base and J lost 2, with 12 bases in between. The CDR3 loop reads CAWSAGQGPYEQYF. DNA of the CDR3: TGTGCCTGGAGTGCGGGCCAGGGACCCTACGAGCAGTACTTC.

This clone came up a few times. V gene TRBV28 combines with J gene TRBJ1-2; no definite D call. CDR1 and CDR2 (germline): MDHEN, SYDVKM. CDR3 length: 14 residues. The V end lost 3 bases, the J end lost 4 bases, and 12 bases lay between the germline ends. The CDR3 loop is CASSLGPLAYGYTF. CDR3 coding DNA: TGTGCCAGCAGTTTGGGTCCCCTAGCCTATGGCTACACCTTC.

The chain joins TRBV19 to TRBJ2-6; maybe TRBD2 (6 bases). V was cut by 7 bases and J by 4 bases, with 11 bases left in between. The CDR3 sequence is 14 residues long. The germline gives CDR1 LNHDA, CDR2 SQIVND (reference sequence). The CDR3 region has the DNA TGTGCCAGTACCAAGCGGGCCGGGGCCAACGTCCTGACTTTC. It specifies CASTKRAGANVLTF.

The chain is built from TRBV27 and TRBJ2-7; D gene ambiguous. The CDR3 covers 11 residues. The V gene's germline CDR1 is MNHEY and CDR2 SMNVEV (reference sequence). The V end lost 10 bases, the J end lost 6 bases, and 13 bases lay between the germline ends. This chain's CDR3 is CATSFLSEQYF. As DNA, the CDR3 is TGTGCCACCAGCTTTCTTTCCGAGCAGTACTTC.

The count of this clone is one. V gene TRBV15 combines with J gene TRBJ2-7, with 9 bases lining up with TRBD2. This CDR3 is built from 13 residues. Trimming removed 8 bases from V and 1 base from J; junction bases left unmatched: 3. CDR1 is LNHNV, CDR2 YYDKDF, per germline (reference sequence). For the CDR3, the DNA is TGTGCCACCGGTAGCGGGGGTTCCTACGAGCAGTACTTC. It specifies CATGSGGSYEQYF.